A selection of T cell receptor beta chains follows, all from one sample in a study of shared clonotypes between healthy human individuals. Profiling relied on immunoSEQ multiplex PCR, and the TCRdb table lists in-frame clones only, not all of them. The data contain about 2 million clones, 85% to 95% of them seen just once; the ten biggest clones take up 0.13%. Source material: naive CD4+ T cells sorted from blood. All receptors come from a man aged 18 to 29 in good health. Each CDR3 is given with its conserved first and last residue. The order of the fields is clone size, V gene, J gene, D gene, CDR3 protein, CDR3 DNA. D genes are given only for firm matches. Expanded clones are given a class, and other clones once, few, many or no size at all.

size: NA; V: TRBV5-1; J: TRBJ2-5; D: TRBD2; CDR3: CASRLAGVFIETQYF; DNA: TGCGCCAGCAGATTAGCGGGAGTTTTTATTGAGACCCAGTACTTC
size: NA; V: TRBV2; J: TRBJ2-2; D: NA; CDR3: CASSGWTLTGELFF; DNA: TGTGCCAGCAGTGGGTGGACTCTCACCGGGGAGCTGTTTTTT
size: NA; V: TRBV7-9; J: TRBJ2-7; D: NA; CDR3: CASSLGITEQYF; DNA: TGTGCCAGCAGCTTAGGGATCACCGAGCAGTACTTC
size: once; V: TRBV14; J: TRBJ2-1; D: TRBD2; CDR3: CASSQDRKFRLAGYNEQFF; DNA: TGTGCCAGCAGCCAAGATCGAAAGTTTAGACTAGCGGGCTACAATGAGCAGTTCTTC
size: NA; V: TRBV10-3; J: TRBJ1-1; D: TRBD1; CDR3: CAISESGQLNTEAFF; DNA: TGTGCCATCAGTGAGTCGGGACAGTTGAACACTGAAGCTTTCTTT
size: NA; V: TRBV19; J: TRBJ1-1; D: NA; CDR3: CASAVRGNTEAFF; DNA: TGTGCCAGCGCCGTAAGGGGGAACACTGAAGCTTTCTTT
size: NA; V: TRBV4-1; J: TRBJ2-7; D: NA; CDR3: CASSHPGLSSYEQYF; DNA: TGCGCCAGCAGCCACCCGGGACTGAGCTCCTACGAGCAGTACTTC
size: NA; V: TRBV18; J: TRBJ2-2; D: NA; CDR3: CASSPPQGLDGELFF; DNA: TGTGCCAGCTCACCCCCCCAAGGACTGGACGGGGAGCTGTTTTTT
size: NA; V: TRBV7-8; J: TRBJ1-1; D: NA; CDR3: CASSFSNRVGNTEAFF; DNA: TGTGCCAGCAGCTTCTCCAACAGGGTGGGAAACACTGAAGCTTTCTTT
size: NA; V: TRBV20-1; J: TRBJ2-1; D: NA; CDR3: CSASPYNEQFF; DNA: TGCAGTGCTAGCCCCTACAATGAGCAGTTCTTC
size: NA; V: TRBV28; J: TRBJ2-5; D: NA; CDR3: CASSTTEGRKIETQYF; DNA: TGTGCCAGCAGCACTACTGAGGGACGGAAGATAGAGACCCAGTACTTC
size: NA; V: TRBV7-9; J: TRBJ2-2; D: NA; CDR3: CASSLDMTGELFF; DNA: TGTGCCAGCAGCTTAGATATGACGGGGGAGCTGTTTTTT
size: once; V: TRBV6-5; J: TRBJ1-2; D: NA; CDR3: CASMIVQGDYGYTF; DNA: TGTGCCAGCATGATCGTACAGGGAGACTATGGCTACACCTTC
size: NA; V: TRBV6-5; J: TRBJ2-7; D: NA; CDR3: CASSYSWGAGNEQYF; DNA: TGTGCCAGCAGTTACTCGTGGGGGGCGGGCAACGAGCAGTACTTC
size: NA; V: TRBV6-5; J: TRBJ2-1; D: NA; CDR3: CASSYSLGAEQFF; DNA: TGTGCCAGCAGTTACTCGTTGGGAGCTGAGCAGTTCTTC
size: NA; V: TRBV28; J: TRBJ1-1; D: TRBD1; CDR3: CATSRTGGRSTEAFF; DNA: TGTGCCACCTCTCGGACAGGGGGCAGGAGCACTGAAGCTTTCTTT
size: NA; V: TRBV7-8; J: TRBJ2-5; D: NA; CDR3: CASSLAPSGILETQYF; DNA: TGTGCCAGCAGCTTAGCCCCCTCGGGTATCCTGGAGACCCAGTACTTC
size: NA; V: TRBV4-3; J: TRBJ2-1; D: NA; CDR3: CASSQEATGYNEQFF; DNA: TGCGCCAGCAGCCAAGAAGCGACCGGATACAATGAGCAGTTCTTC
size: NA; V: TRBV7-2; J: TRBJ1-2; D: TRBD1; CDR3: CASSPQDRGYGYTF; DNA: TGTGCCAGCAGCCCCCAGGACAGGGGCTATGGCTACACCTTC
size: few; V: TRBV2; J: TRBJ1-6; D: TRBD1; CDR3: CASRVTGANSPLHF; DNA: TGTGCCAGCAGGGTGACAGGGGCGAATTCACCCCTCCACTTT
size: NA; V: TRBV25-1; J: TRBJ1-1; D: NA; CDR3: CASSGDYGKRGTEAFF; DNA: TGTGCCAGCAGTGGGGATTATGGGAAAAGAGGGACTGAAGCTTTCTTT
size: NA; V: TRBV6-5; J: TRBJ2-7; D: NA; CDR3: CASSSPGTYEQYF; DNA: TGTGCCAGCAGTTCCCCGGGCACCTACGAGCAGTACTTC
size: NA; V: TRBV28; J: TRBJ1-5; D: NA; CDR3: CASSLVQDNQPQHF; DNA: TGTGCCAGCAGTTTGGTACAGGACAATCAGCCCCAGCATTTT